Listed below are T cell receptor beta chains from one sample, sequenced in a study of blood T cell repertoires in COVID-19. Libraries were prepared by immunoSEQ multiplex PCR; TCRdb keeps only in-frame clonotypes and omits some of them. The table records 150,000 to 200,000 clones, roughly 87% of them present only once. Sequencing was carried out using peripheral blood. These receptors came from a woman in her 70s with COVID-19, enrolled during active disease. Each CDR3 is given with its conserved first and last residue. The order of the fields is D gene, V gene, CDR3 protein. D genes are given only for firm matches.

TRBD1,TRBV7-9,CASSPGTGVNTEAFF
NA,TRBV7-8,CASSLAPRGTEAFF
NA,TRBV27,CASSLSTGQETQYF
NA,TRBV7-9,CASSLERGAEGYTF
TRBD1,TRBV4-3,CASSQEDRSSYEQYF
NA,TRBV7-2,CASSLRRGGTQYF
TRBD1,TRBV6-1,CASSPRQGAAYEQYF
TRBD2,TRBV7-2,CASSLAATSGLSYEQYF
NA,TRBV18,CASSPLFTYEQYF
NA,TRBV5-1,CASSATDPKLEQYF
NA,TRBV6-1,CASSEGAASYNEQFF
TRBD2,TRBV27,CASSLTGTRGTDTQYF
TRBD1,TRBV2,CASWGTGPSEQYF
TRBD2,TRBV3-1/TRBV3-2,CASKFREEGRGQYF
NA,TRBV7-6,CASTGPGALGELFF
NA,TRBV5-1,CASSQGGRNEKLFF
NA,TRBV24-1,CATSGGTGDTDTQYF
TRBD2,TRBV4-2,CASSQVAGSYEQYF
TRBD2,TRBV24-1,CATSAPRASGSSLNEQFF
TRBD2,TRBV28,CASSLSAGVYNEQFF
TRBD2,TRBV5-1,CASKGASGNTGELFF
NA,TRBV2,CASSEASVDF
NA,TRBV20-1,CSVFPNNEQFF
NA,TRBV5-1,CASSLLQASYGYTF
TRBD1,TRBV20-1,CSASKGAWDNEQFF
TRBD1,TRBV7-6,CASSIGGQYNEQFF
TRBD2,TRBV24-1,CATSDNGLAGVIDTQYF
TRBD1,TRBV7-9,CASSLYRDRGSGNTIYF
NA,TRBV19,CASSIAQSYEQYF
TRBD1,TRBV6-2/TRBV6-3,CASSYFAGQGREQYF
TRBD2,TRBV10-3,CAISDGSSGKYNGELFF
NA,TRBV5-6,CASSLQAAGELFF
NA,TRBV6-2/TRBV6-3,CASSYDGDEQFF
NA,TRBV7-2,CASSLIGVGSYEQYF
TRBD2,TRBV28,CASSLGGGLPYNEQFF
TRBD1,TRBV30,CAWSDRDQPQHF
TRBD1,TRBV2,CATGPGQSIMNTEAFF
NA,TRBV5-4,CASSSKRGTNTGELFF
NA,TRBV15,CATSRAGTYSYNEQFF
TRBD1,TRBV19,CASSVTGVSYEQYF
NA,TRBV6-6,CASSYGREAHEQYF